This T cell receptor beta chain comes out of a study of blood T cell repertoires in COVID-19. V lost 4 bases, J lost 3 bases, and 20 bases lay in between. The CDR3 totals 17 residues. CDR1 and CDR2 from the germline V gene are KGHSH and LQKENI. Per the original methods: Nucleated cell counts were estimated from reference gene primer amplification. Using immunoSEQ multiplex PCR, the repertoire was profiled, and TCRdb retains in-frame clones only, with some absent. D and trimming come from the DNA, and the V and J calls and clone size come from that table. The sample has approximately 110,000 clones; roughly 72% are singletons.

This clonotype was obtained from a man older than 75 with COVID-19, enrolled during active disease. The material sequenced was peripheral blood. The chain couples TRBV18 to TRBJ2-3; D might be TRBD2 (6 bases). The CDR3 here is CASSHEGWDLRTDTQYF. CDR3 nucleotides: TGTGCCAGCTCACATGAGGGTTGGGACTTGAGGACAGATACGCAGTATTTT.